This T cell receptor beta chain was found in a study of cytomegalovirus exposure and HLA in healthy donors. Nominally healthy donors were sampled, though unrecorded immune exposures were likely. Amplification used 60 Vbeta primers and 13 Jbeta primers. The method was immunoSEQ multiplex PCR; TCRdb's version includes in-frame clones alone and lacks a portion of them. The profile covers 100,000 to 150,000 clones, with just over 75% appearing a single time and 1.8% taken by the ten largest. Germline-derived CDR1 and CDR2 are MNHEY and SMNVEV (reference sequence). The length of the CDR3 is 16 residues. The trim removed 5 bases at V and 7 bases at J, leaving 7 bases unmatched.

This receptor was taken from a woman in her 50s in good health and CMV-seronegative. The gene calls are TRBV27 and TRBJ2-1; 14 bases are shared with TRBD2. The material sequenced was PBMCs. The CDR3 DNA is TGTGCCAGCAGTCGGGGGACTAGCGGGAGAATGAATGAGCAGTTCTTC. This codes for CASSRGTSGRMNEQFF.